This T cell receptor beta chain was sequenced for a study of T cell changes during pregnancy in multiple sclerosis. In this sample, this clone turned up once. Libraries were prepared by immunoSEQ multiplex PCR; TCRdb keeps only in-frame clonotypes and omits some of them. The table includes some 57,000 clones, about 90% detected once. Sequenced material: CD4+ T cells from peripheral blood mononuclear cells, taken after pregnancy. This receptor was identified in a female donor in good health, enrolled as a control in a pregnancy study.

For the CDR3, the DNA is TGTGCCAGCCAGGGACAGGGCTATGGCTACACCTTC. It specifies CASQGQGYGYTF. The chain links TRBV18 to TRBJ1-2; 9 bases line up with TRBD1. CDR1 and CDR2 from the germline V gene are KGHSH and LQKENI. The J segment lost 4 bases and the V segment lost 8 bases, leaving 2 bases of the junction unmatched. The CDR3 runs to 12 residues.